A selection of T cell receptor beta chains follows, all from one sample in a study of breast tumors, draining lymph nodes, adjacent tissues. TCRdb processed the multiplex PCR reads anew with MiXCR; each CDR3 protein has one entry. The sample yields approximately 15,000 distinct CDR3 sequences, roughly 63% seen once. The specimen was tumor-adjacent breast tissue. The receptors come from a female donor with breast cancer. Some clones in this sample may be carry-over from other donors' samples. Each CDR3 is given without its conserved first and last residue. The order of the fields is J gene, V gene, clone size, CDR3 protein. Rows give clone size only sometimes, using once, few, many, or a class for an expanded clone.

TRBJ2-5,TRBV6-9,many,ASIQGQETQY
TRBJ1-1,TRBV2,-,ASSGGDRTADAF
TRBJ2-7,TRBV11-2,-,ASSHTGQRGYEQY
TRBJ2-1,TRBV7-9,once,ASSLGGRGGNEQF
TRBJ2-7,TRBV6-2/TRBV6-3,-,ASSPEGGTYEQY
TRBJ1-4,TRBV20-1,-,SAIPGTDEKLF
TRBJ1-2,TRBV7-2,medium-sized,ASSLAPPGTTNYGYT
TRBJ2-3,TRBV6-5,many,ASSHSGGFSTDTQY
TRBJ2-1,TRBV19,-,ASSRRGGKRGEHNEQF
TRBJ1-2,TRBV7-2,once,ASSEGQGAYGYT
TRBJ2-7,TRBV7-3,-,ASSLRGRDTSYEQY
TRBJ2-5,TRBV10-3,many,ATAGTGTETQY
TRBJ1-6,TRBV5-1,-,ASNKDSYNSPLH
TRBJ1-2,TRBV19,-,ASSVRGQGAPGYGYT
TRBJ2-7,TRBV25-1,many,ASSDTGASSYGQY
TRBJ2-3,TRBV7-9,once,ASSLSGGTEAFF
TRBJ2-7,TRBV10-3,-,AISESSAEQY
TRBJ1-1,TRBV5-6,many,ASTNGWVRNTEAF
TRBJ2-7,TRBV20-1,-,SARGGLAGALEQY
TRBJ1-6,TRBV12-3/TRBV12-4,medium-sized,ASSSLMNGSPLH
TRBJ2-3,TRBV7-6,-,ASSLGGLAGGPGPDTQY
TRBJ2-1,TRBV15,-,ATSSHSGGEQF
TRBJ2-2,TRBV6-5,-,ASSYVLAANTGELF
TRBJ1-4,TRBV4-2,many,ASRQGNEKLF
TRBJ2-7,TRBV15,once,ATSSLGTGAFGAD
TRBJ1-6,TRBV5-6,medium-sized,ASSGQGTPNNSPLH
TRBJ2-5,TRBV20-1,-,SARGTSGWETQY
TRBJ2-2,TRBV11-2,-,ASSRGLVIGELF
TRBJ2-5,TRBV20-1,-,SARWGGEIQY
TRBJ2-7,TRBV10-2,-,ASTLAGDGDRKQY
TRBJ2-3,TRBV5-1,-,ASSLDAGGAYADTQY
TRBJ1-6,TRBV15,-,ATSRDPGDRGLNSPLH
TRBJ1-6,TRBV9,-,ASSKAGRMNSPLH
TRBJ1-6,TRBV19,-,ASRTGGSPLH
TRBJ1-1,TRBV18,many,ASSPPGQNTEAF
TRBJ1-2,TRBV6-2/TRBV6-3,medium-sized,ASSYSHRDGYT
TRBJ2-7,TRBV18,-,ASSPQGNTYEQY
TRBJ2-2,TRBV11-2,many,ASSLAYGGAYTGELF
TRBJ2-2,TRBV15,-,ATSRDQGPGELF
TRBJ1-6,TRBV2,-,ASSEAQGLSNSPLH